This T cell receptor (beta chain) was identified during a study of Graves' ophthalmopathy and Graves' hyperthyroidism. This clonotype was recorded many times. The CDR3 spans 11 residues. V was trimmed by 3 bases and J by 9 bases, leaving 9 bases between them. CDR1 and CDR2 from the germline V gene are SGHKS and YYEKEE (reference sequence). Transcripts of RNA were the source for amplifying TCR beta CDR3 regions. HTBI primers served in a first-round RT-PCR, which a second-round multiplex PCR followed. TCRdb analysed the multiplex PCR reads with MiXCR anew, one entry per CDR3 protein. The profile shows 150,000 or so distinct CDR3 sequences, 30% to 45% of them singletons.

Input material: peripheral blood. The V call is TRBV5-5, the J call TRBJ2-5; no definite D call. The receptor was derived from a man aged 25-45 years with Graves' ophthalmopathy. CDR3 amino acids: CASSSRSAQYF. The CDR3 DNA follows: TGTGCCAGCAGCTCCAGGTCAGCCCAGTACTTC.